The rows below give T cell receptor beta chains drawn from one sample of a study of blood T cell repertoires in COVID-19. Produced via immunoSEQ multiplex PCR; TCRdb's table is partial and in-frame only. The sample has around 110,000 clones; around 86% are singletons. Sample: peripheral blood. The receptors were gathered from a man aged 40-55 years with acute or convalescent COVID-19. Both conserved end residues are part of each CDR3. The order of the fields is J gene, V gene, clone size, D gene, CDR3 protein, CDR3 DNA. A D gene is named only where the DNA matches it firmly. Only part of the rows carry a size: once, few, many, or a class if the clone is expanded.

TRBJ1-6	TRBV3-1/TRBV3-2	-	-	CASSREDIRGSPLHF	TGTGCCAGCAGCCGAGAGGACATAAGGGGTTCACCCCTCCACTTT
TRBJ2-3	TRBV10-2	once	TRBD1	CASKTTRTGGPDTQYF	TGCGCCAGCAAGACAACAAGGACAGGGGGCCCAGATACGCAGTATTTT
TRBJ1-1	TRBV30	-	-	CAWTYDTEAFF	TGTGCCTGGACCTATGACACTGAAGCTTTCTTT
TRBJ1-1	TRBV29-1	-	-	CSSSGNTEAFF	TGCAGCTCCTCCGGTAACACTGAAGCTTTCTTT
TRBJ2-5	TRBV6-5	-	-	CASSWRYQETQYF	TGTGCCAGCAGTTGGCGGTACCAAGAGACCCAGTACTTC
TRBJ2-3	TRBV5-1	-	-	CASGASGVSTDTQYF	TGCGCCAGCGGGGCCTCAGGGGTTAGCACAGATACGCAGTATTTT
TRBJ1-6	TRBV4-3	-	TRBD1	CASSQDRETGPSSPLHF	TGCGCCAGCAGCCAAGATCGGGAGACAGGGCCCAGTTCACCCCTCCACTTT
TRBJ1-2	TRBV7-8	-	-	CASSLGRETYGYTF	TGTGCCAGCAGCTTAGGGAGGGAAACCTATGGCTACACCTTC
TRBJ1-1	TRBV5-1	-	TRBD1	CASSLNDRANTEAFF	TGCGCCAGCAGCTTGAACGACAGGGCGAACACTGAAGCTTTCTTT
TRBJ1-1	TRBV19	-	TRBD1	CASSDRGPGTEAFF	TGTGCCAGTAGTGACAGGGGTCCTGGCACTGAAGCTTTCTTT
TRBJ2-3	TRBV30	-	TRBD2	CAWSVRRFGGTSGRADTQYF	TGTGCCTGGAGTGTACGAAGGTTCGGAGGGACTAGCGGGAGGGCAGATACGCAGTATTTT
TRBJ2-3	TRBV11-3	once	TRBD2	CASSQGLAGVDTQYF	TGTGCCAGCAGCCAAGGACTAGCGGGAGTGGATACGCAGTATTTT
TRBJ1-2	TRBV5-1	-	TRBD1	CASSAAGTERYGYTF	TGCGCCAGCAGCGCCGCCGGGACAGAGCGTTATGGCTACACCTTC
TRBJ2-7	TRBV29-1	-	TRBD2	CSAYGLAGEQYF	TGCAGCGCCTACGGACTAGCGGGCGAGCAGTACTTC
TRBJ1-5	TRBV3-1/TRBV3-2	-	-	CASSPGQNNQPQHF	TGTGCCAGCAGCCCTGGACAGAACAATCAGCCCCAGCATTTT
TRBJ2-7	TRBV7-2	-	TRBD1	CASSWGTGEYEQYF	TGTGCCAGCAGCTGGGGGACAGGCGAATACGAGCAGTACTTC
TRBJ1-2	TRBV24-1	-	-	CATSDSIYGYTF	TGTGCCACCAGTGATTCTATCTATGGCTACACCTTC
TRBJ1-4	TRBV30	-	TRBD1	CAWSVTGGFNEKLFF	TGTGCCTGGAGTGTGACAGGGGGTTTTAATGAAAAACTGTTTTTT
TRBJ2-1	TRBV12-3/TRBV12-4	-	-	CASSYGTNEQFF	TGTGCCAGCAGCTACGGGACAAATGAGCAGTTCTTC
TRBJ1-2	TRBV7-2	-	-	CASSLAQGSGYTF	TGTGCCAGCAGCTTGGCTCAGGGTTCTGGCTACACCTTC
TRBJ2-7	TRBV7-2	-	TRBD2	CASSLATSGKTYEQYF	TGTGCCAGCAGCTTAGCAACTAGCGGAAAGACCTACGAGCAGTACTTC
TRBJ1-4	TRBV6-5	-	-	CASSRTGIWDEKLFF	TGTGCCAGCAGTCGAACAGGGATTTGGGATGAAAAACTGTTTTTT
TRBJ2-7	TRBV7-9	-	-	CASSSPQGYYEQYF	TGTGCCAGCAGCTCCCCACAGGGCTACTACGAGCAGTACTTC
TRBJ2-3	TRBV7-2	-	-	CASGFRGASDTQYF	TGTGCCAGCGGCTTCCGGGGGGCCTCAGATACGCAGTATTTT
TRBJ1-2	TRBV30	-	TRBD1	CAFGQGIYGYTF	TGTGCCTTCGGACAGGGGATATATGGCTACACCTTC
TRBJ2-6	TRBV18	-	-	CASRSGSGANVLTF	TGTGCCAGTCGAAGCGGCTCTGGGGCCAACGTCCTGACTTTC
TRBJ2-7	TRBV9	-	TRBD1	CASSTHGTGEYEQYF	TGTGCCAGCAGCACCCACGGGACAGGGGAATACGAGCAGTACTTC
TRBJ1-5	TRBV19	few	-	CASSIAARGGSNQPQHF	TGTGCCAGTAGTATAGCAGCCCGAGGAGGGAGCAATCAGCCCCAGCATTTT